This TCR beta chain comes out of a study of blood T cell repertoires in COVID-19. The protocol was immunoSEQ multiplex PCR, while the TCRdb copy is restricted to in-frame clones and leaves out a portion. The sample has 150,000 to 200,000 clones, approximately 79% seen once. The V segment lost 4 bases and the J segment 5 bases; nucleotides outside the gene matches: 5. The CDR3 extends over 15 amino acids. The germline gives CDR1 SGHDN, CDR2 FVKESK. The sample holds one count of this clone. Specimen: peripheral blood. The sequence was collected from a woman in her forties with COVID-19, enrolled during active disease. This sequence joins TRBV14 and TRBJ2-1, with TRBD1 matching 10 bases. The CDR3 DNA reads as TGTGCCAGCAGCCCATCGGGACAGGGGAACAATGAGCAGTTCTTC. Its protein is CASSPSGQGNNEQFF.